The 9 T cell receptor beta chains presented below share a single source sample, sequenced in a study of CD8 T cells in ankylosing spondylitis. TCRdb re-called the 5' RACE reads with MiXCR, one entry per CDR3 protein. This repertoire shows hundreds of thousands of distinct CDR3 sequences, around 24% found once; its top ten account for 6.6%. Source material: blood, either unsorted or a sorted T cell fraction (not recorded which). The origin of the receptors is a male donor with ankylosing spondylitis or in good health (not recorded which).

Many counts were recorded for this clonotype. The chain is built from TRBV24-1 and TRBJ2-1, with D unresolved. The germline V gene has CDR1 KGHDR and CDR2 SFDVKD. The CDR3 runs 13 residues. Deletions cut 3 bases from V and 12 bases from J, with 14 bases between. CDR3 DNA: TGTGCCACCAGTGATGCACAAATGGATGGGCAGTTCTTC. Translating gives CATSDAQMDGQFF.

This clonotype was seen a few times. The chain links TRBV6-1 to TRBJ1-1; 10 bases match TRBD1. J was trimmed by 6 bases and V by 3 bases; bases with no gene match: 4. This CDR3 has 14 residues. CDR1 and CDR2 (germline): MNHNS, SASEGT. CDR3 in DNA: TGTGCCAGCAGTGAGACAGGGGGCAGGCCTGAAGCTTTCTTT. The encoded protein is CASSETGGRPEAFF.

Many counts were recorded for this clonotype. This chain uses TRBV5-1 with TRBJ1-1; D is unresolved. Germline V lookup: CDR1 SGHRS, CDR2 YFSETQ. CDR3 length equals 16 residues. Trimming shortened V by 3 bases and J by 8 bases, and 23 bases separated the two germline ends. Here the CDR3 DNA reads TGCGCCAGCAGCTCGGACTACCCCACGAGGGTTTCAGAAGCTTTCTTT. This gives the protein CASSSDYPTRVSEAFF.

This clonotype was seen many times. V usage is TRBV7-8 and J usage is TRBJ1-1; TRBD1 is a possible D gene (5 bases). V gave up 2 bases and J gave up 1 base, with 8 bases separating them. The CDR3 runs 14 residues. Germline CDR1 reads SGHVS; CDR2 reads FQNEAQ. DNA for the CDR3: TGTGCCAGCAGCTTAAGGCAGGGGAACACTGAAGCTTTCTTT. The encoded protein is CASSLRQGNTEAFF.

Points on this clonotype: It may be a read error: a sequence one base away is much more abundant. The rearrangement links TRBV12-3 or TRBV12-4 to TRBJ1-1, with a tentative D call TRBD1 (6 bases). CDR3 length: 14 residues. This CDR3 reads CPSSTGQSNTEAFF. The CDR3 region has the DNA TGTCCCAGCAGCACTGGACAGTCGAACACTGAAGCTTTCTTT.

This clonotype has just a few counts. The rearrangement joins TRBV7-2 to TRBJ2-3, with D possibly being TRBD2 (6 bases). The CDR3 covers 15 residues. CDR1 and CDR2 (germline): SGHTA, FQGNSA. Trimming removed 1 base at V and 4 bases at J, with 12 bases between. DNA of the CDR3: TGTGCCAGCAGCTTAGACCGGCCGGGAGCAGATACGCAGTATTTT. This gives the protein CASSLDRPGADTQYF.

This clonotype was observed many times. This chain uses TRBV20-1 with TRBJ2-4; possible D gene TRBD2, 6 bases. The CDR3 loop spans 15 amino acids. Trimming removed 6 bases from V and 0 bases from J, with 15 bases in between. Germline V CDR1 and CDR2: DFQATT, SNEGSKA (reference sequence). CDR3 in DNA: TGCAGTGCAATGGAGGGGACTCTAGCCAAAAACATTCAGTACTTC. It translates to CSAMEGTLAKNIQYF.

This clonotype was seen more than once but under ten times. The chain recombines TRBV6-5 with TRBJ1-5, with D perhaps TRBD1 (5 bases). The ends were cut back, 8 bases at V and 4 bases at J, with 6 bases in the middle. CDR1 and CDR2 from the germline V gene are MNHEY and SVGAGI. The CDR3 runs 11 residues. The CDR3 protein is CASGQNQPQHF. The CDR3 nucleotides are TGTGCCAGCGGACAAAATCAGCCCCAGCATTTT.

This clonotype was seen at least ten times. The gene calls are TRBV9 and TRBJ1-3; D remains unclear. The germline gives CDR1 SGDLS, CDR2 YYNGEE. Trimming took 0 bases from V and 0 from J, leaving 10 bases between them. The CDR3 is 16 amino acids. The CDR3 nucleotides read TGTGCCAGCAGCGTAGCCGGGGTCTACTCTGGAAACACCATATATTTT. It encodes CASSVAGVYSGNTIYF.